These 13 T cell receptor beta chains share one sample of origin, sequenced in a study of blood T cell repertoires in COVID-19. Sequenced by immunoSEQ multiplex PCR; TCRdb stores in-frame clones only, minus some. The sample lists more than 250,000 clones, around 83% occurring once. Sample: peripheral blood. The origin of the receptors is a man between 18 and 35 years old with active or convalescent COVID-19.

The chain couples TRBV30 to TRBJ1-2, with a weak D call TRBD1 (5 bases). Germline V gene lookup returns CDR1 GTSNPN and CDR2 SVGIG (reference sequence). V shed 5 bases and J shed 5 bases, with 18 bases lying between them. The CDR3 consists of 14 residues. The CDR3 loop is CAWGSDSSLYGYTF. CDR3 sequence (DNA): TGTGCCTGGGGCTCCGACAGTAGCCTTTATGGCTACACCTTC.

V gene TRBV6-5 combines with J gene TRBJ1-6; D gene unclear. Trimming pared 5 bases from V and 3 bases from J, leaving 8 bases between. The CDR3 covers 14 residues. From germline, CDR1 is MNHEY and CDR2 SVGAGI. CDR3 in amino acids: CASSRVGYNSPLHF. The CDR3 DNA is TGTGCCAGCAGTCGGGTTGGCTATAATTCACCCCTCCACTTT.

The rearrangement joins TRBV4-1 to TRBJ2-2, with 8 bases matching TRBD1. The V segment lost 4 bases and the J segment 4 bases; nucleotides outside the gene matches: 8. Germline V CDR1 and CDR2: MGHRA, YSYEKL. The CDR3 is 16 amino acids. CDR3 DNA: TGCGCCAGCAGCCCTCTCGGACAGGGTCGCACCGGGGAGCTGTTTTTT. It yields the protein CASSPLGQGRTGELFF.

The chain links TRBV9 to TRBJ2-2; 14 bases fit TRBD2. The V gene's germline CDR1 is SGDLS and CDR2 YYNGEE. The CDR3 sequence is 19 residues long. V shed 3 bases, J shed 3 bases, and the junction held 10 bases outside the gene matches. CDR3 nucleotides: TGTGCCAGCAGCGCGTCGGGACTAGCGGGAGTAGGGGACACCGGGGAGCTGTTTTTT. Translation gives CASSASGLAGVGDTGELFF.

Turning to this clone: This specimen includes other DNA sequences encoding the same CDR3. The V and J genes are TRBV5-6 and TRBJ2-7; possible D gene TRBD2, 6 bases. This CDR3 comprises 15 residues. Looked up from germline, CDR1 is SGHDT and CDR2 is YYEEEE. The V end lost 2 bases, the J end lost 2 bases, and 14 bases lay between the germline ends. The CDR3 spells CASSLGQGGPYEQYF. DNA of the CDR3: TGTGCCAGCAGCTTAGGTCAGGGAGGTCCCTACGAGCAGTACTTC.

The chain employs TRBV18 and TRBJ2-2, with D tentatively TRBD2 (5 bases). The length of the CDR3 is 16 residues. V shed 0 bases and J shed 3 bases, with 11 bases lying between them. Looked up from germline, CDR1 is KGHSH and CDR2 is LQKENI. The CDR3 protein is CASSPPSTTYTGELFF. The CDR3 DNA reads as TGTGCCAGCTCACCACCGTCGACTACCTACACCGGGGAGCTGTTTTTT.

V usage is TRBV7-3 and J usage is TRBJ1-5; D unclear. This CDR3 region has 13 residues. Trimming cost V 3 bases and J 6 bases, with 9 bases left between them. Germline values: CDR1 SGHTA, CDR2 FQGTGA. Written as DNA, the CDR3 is TGTGCCAGCAGCTTGGGCGCGGGTCAGCCCCAGCATTTT. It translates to CASSLGAGQPQHF. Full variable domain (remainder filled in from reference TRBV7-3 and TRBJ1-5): GAGVSQTPSNKVTEKGKYVELRCDPISGHTALYWYRQSLGQGPEFLIYFQGTGAADDSGLPNDRFFAVRPEGSVSTLKIQRTERGDSAVYLCASSLGAGQPQHFGDGTRLSIL.

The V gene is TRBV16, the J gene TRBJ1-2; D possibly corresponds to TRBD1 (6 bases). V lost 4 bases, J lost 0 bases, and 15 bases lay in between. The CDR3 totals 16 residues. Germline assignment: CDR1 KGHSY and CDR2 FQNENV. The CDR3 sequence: CASSRTQGTSNYGYTF. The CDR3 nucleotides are TGTGCCAGCAGCCGCACTCAGGGGACCTCTAACTATGGCTACACCTTC.

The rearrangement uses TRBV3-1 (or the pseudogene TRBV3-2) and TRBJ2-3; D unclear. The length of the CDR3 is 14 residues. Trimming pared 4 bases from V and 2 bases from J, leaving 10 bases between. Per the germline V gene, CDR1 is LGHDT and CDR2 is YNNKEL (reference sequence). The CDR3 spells CASSLSRDTDTQYF. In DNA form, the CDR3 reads TGTGCCAGCAGCCTTAGCCGCGACACAGATACGCAGTATTTT.

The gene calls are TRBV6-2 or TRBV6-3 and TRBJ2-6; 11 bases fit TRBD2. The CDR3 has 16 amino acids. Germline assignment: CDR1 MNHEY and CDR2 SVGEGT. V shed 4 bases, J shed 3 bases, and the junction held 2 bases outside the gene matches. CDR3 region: CASSFSGRVGANVLTF. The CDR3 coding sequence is TGTGCCAGCAGTTTTAGCGGGAGGGTTGGGGCCAACGTCCTGACTTTC.

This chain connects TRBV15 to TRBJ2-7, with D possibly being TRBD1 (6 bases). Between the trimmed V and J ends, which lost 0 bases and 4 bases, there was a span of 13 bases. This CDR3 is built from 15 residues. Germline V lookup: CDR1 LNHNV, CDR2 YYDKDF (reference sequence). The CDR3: CATSRDPGQGYEQYF. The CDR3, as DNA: TGTGCCACCAGCAGAGATCCGGGACAAGGTTACGAGCAGTACTTC.

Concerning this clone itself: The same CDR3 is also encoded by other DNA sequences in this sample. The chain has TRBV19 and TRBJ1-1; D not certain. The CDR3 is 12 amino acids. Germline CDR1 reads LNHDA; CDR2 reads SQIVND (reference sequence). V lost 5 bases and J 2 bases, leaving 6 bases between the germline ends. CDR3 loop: CASSRVNTEAFF. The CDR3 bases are TGTGCCAGTAGTCGCGTTAACACTGAAGCTTTCTTT.

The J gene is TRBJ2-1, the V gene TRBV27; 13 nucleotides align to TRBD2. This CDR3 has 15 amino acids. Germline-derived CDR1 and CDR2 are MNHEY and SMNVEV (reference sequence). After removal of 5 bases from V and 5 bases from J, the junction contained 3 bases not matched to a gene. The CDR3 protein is CASSRLAGGHNEQFF. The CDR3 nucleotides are TGTGCCAGCAGTCGACTAGCGGGGGGCCACAATGAGCAGTTCTTC.